The entry below describes one TCR beta chain. The data originate from a study of blood T cell repertoires in COVID-19. The germline V gene encodes CDR1 MGHDK and CDR2 SYGVNS. The CDR3 covers 17 residues. V was trimmed by 4 bases and J by 5 bases, leaving 18 bases between them. The protocol was immunoSEQ multiplex PCR, while the TCRdb copy is restricted to in-frame clones and leaves out a portion. In the table there are 210,000 or so clones, roughly 90% of which are singletons. This chain links TRBV25-1 with TRBJ1-6; D gene unclear. The sequence was obtained from a man aged 35 to 55 with acute or convalescent COVID-19. Source material: peripheral blood. CDR3 amino acids: CASSAGTSTRNNSPLHF. CDR3 DNA sequence: TGTGCCAGCAGTGCGGGCACCTCTACTAGGAATAATTCACCCCTCCACTTT.